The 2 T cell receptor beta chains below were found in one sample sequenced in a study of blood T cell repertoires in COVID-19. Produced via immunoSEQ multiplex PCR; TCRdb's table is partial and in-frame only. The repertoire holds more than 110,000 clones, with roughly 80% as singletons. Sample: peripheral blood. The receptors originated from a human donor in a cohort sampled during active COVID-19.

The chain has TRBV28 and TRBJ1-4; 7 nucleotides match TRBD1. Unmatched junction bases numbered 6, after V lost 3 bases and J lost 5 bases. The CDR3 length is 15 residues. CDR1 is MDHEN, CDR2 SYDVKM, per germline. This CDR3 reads CASSFPTGANEKLFF. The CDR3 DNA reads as TGTGCCAGCAGTTTTCCAACAGGGGCAAATGAAAAACTGTTTTTT.

The CDR3 bases are TGTGCCAGCAGCCGCGGATACCCTAGCACAGATACGCAGTATTTT. Amino acid sequence: CASSRGYPSTDTQYF. The chain is built from TRBV6-5 and TRBJ2-3; the D is unclear. There are 15 residues in the CDR3. Germline V lookup: CDR1 MNHEY, CDR2 SVGAGI. The V end lost 6 bases, the J end lost 0 bases, and 13 bases lay between the germline ends.